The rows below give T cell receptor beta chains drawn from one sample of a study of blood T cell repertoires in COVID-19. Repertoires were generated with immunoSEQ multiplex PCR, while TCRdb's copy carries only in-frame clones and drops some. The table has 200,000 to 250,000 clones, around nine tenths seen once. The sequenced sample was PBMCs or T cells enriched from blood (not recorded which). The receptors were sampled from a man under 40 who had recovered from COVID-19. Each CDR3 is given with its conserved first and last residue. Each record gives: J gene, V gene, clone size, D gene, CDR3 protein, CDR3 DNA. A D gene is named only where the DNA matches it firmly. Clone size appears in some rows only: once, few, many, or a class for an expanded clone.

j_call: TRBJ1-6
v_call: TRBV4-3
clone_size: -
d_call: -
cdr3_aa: CASSQDRARGWGSPLHF
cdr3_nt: TGCGCCAGCAGCCAAGATAGGGCCAGGGGCTGGGGTTCACCCCTCCACTTT

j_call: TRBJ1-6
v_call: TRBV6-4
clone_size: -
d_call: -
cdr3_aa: CASSDSTAGSSPLHF
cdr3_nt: TGTGCCAGCAGTGACTCGACAGCCGGTTCCTCACCCCTCCACTTT

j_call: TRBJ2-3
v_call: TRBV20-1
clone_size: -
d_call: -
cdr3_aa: CSARDPNTQYF
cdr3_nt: TGCAGTGCTAGAGATCCAAATACGCAGTATTTT

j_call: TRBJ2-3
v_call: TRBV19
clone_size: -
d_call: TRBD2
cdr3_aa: CASTAGTSAVSTDTQYF
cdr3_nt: TGTGCCAGTACTGCCGGGACTAGCGCCGTGAGCACAGATACGCAGTATTTT

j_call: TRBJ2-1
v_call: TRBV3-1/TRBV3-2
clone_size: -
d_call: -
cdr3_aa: CASSQVAGIVYNEQFF
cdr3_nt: TGTGCCAGCAGCCAAGTTGCGGGGATAGTTTACAATGAGCAGTTCTTC

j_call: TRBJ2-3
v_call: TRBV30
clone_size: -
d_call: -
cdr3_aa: CAWRLGDTQYF
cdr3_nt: TGTGCCTGGCGACTAGGGGATACGCAGTATTTT

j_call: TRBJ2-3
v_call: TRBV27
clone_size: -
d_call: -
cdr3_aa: CASSSRLPTTDTQYF
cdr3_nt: TGTGCCAGCAGTTCCCGACTACCCACCACAGATACGCAGTATTTT

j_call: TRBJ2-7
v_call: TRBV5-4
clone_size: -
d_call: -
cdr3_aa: CASSPLAGGTYEQYF
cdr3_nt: TGTGCCAGCAGCCCCTTGGCAGGAGGGACCTACGAGCAGTACTTC

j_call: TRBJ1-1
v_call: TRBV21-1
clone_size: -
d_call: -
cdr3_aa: CASSNPGHRAFF
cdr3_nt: TGTGCCAGCAGCAATCCGGGACACAGGGCTTTCTTT

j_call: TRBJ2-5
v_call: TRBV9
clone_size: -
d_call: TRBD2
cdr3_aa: CASSVSTMGVSGGETETQYF
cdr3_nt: TGTGCCAGCAGCGTCTCAACGATGGGTGTGAGCGGGGGGGAGACGGAGACCCAGTACTTC

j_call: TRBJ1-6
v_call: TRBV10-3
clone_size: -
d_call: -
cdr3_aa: CATLEPGKASPLHF
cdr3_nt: TGTGCCACCCTCGAACCCGGGAAGGCTTCACCCCTCCACTTT

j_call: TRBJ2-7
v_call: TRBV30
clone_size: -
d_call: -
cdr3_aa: CAFNRGGGDPLEQYF
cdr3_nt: TGTGCCTTCAATCGAGGAGGGGGGGATCCCTTGGAGCAGTACTTC

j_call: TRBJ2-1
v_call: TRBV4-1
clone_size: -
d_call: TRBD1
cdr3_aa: CASSRPGTGNEQFF
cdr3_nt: TGCGCCAGCAGCCGTCCCGGGACAGGGAATGAGCAGTTCTTC

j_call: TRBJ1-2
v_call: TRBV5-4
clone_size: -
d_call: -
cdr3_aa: CASSLESGLGYGYTF
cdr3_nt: TGTGCCAGCAGCTTGGAGTCAGGGCTGGGCTATGGCTACACCTTC

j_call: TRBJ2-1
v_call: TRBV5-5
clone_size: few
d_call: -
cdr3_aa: CAGTGSSYNEQFF
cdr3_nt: TGTGCCGGAACAGGGAGCTCCTACAATGAGCAGTTCTTC

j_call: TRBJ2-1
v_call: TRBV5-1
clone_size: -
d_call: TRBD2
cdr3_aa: CASSWTSSYNEQFF
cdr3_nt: TGCGCCAGCAGCTGGACTAGCTCCTACAATGAGCAGTTCTTC

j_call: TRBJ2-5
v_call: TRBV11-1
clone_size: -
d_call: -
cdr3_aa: CASSPAEGVGTQYF
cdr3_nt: TGTGCCAGCAGCCCCGCTGAAGGGGTCGGGACCCAGTACTTC

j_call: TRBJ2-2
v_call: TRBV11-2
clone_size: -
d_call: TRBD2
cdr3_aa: CASSRLGVTSGSPELFF
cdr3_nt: TGTGCCAGCAGCCGGCTGGGGGTGACTAGCGGGAGTCCTGAGCTGTTTTTT

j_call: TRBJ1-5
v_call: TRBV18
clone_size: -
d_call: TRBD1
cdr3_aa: CASSPFRGTGDNQPQHF
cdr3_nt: TGTGCCAGCTCACCATTTCGTGGGACAGGAGACAATCAGCCCCAGCATTTT

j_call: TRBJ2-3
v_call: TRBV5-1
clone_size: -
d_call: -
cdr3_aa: CASSSELIRTDTQYF
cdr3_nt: TGCGCCAGCAGCTCCGAACTGATACGAACAGATACGCAGTATTTT